This T cell receptor (beta chain) appears in the sequencing data of a study of shared clonotypes between healthy human individuals (dated by TCRdb to the early 2020s). In terms of the full investigation: A few men and a couple of women, aged 18 to 49 years, made up the cohort. For each donor, CD4 naive and CD4 memory were each run on three plates, CD8 naive on two plates, and CD8 memory on one plate. To estimate repertoire size and how much clonotypes are shared between individuals, the study performed deep sequencing of blood TCR repertoires from five healthy adults. Libraries were prepared and TCR repertoires were sequenced by different laboratories using diverse techniques, in order to increase sequencing depth and limit assay-specific biases. Between about 0.9 and 9 billion PBMCs per donor were obtained by leukapheresis. The paper as a whole reports these results and caveats: Sampling was restricted to blood, and TCR repertoires in tissues likely differ from the TCR repertoires found in blood. Because the study included a small number of donors, the genetic and exposure-history diversity represented was limited. Naive subsets generally had larger estimated clonotype richness than memory subsets did. Based on pairwise subsampling, the degree of clonotype sharing among donors was expected to be affected by sequencing depth. Even with the large sequencing depth, rarefaction of the sorted-subset datasets indicated that sequencing was incomplete. Compared with non-shared clonotypes, clonotypes shared by all four sorted-subset donors had higher generation probabilities. Sharing across a few donors was observed for about 5% of naive CD4, over 3% of naive CD8, roughly 2.4% of memory CD4, and approximately 0.41% of memory CD8 clonotypes.

Via the germline V gene, CDR1 is SQVTM and CDR2 ANQGSEA. Spanning cysteine to phenylalanine, the CDR3 consists of 14 amino acids. The read is trimmed to its CDR3 DNA, 42 bases read in frame from base 1. Germline trimming amounts to 6 bases on V and 6 bases on J, with 9 as the count of junction bases outside the gene matches. Comment on this clone: It lacks a known antigen. Base qualities are missing; no much larger clone stands one base away.

CD8 naive samples were CD45RO-negative cells positively selected for CCR7, giving a CD45RA+CCR7+ population that excluded TemRA cells. The donors were healthy, HIV-negative adults who had no recently reported acute infections or vaccinations. Only Caucasian adults living in Nashville, Tennessee, USA were represented among the donors. Blood was obtained by leukapheresis, after which PBMCs were separated by Ficoll-Histopaque density gradient centrifugation and cryopreserved in liquid nitrogen vapor phase. Analytical flow cytometry was used to check the purity and quantity of each magnetically sorted T cell population. Genomic DNA was isolated from each sorted fraction and quantified by UV absorbance on a Nanodrop 2000c. Using the deep immunoSEQ assay, TCR CDR3 regions were amplified from genomic DNA by multiplex PCR. For each cell subset, the extracted genomic DNA was distributed evenly across all wells of several immunoSEQ 96-well plates, and each plate served as one replicate. For sorted subsets, around 200 ng genomic DNA, equal to some 30,000 T cell genomes, was loaded into each replicate PCR. The purified libraries were quantified using a Qubit 3.0 fluorometer, sized with a Bioanalyzer 2100, and then quantified again using the KAPA Library Quantification kit. Every immunoSEQ 96-well plate was sequenced on a dedicated single-read 150-cycle Illumina NextSeq 550 flow cell. For the original study's pipeline: Because the immunoSEQ output included only junctional sequences and no quality scores, the filtering could not be the same as the filtering used for full-length reads. To assign V/J genes and CDR3, sequences were annotated using PyIR, a Python wrapper for IgBLAST v1.9, with IMGT germline references. Reads with weak V/J assignments (E-value above 1e-6), missing CDR3, stop codons, out-of-frame junctions, or ambiguous translated residues were removed. A V3J clonotype was defined by an identical inferred V gene, J gene, and CDR3 amino acid sequence. To compute the percentage overlap between repertoires, the number of shared unique clonotypes was divided by the size of the smaller repertoire. Three approaches were used to assess repertoire richness: RTK rarefaction, the Chao1 estimator, and Recon v2.1 estimates of unobserved clonotypes. OLGA was used to compute generation probabilities for all TCRbeta clonotypes that the gDNA method yielded from a handful of donors. Here the immuneACCESS table is served through TCRdb, limited to in-frame sequences with V and J called. Missing clones are a known gap in these copies; in checked studies unresolved V genes cover under half, and the rest lacks a known reason. The V and J calls and clone size were taken over from that table, and D and trimming were inferred from the DNA. This sample is represented by about 680,000 clones; about 92% of them were singletons. About 24% of the sample is taken by the ten largest.

The chain is encoded by TRBV29-1 joined to TRBJ2-2; 8 bases in between match TRBD1. Specimen: naive CD8+ T cells sorted from blood. The cell subset or site label on this specimen signifies: CD45RA+CCR7+. The receptor was derived from a young man in good health. The nucleotide sequence is TGCAGCGTCCAAAGTGACAGGGGTCCCGGGGAGCTGTTTTTT. It codes for CSVQSDRGPGELFF.